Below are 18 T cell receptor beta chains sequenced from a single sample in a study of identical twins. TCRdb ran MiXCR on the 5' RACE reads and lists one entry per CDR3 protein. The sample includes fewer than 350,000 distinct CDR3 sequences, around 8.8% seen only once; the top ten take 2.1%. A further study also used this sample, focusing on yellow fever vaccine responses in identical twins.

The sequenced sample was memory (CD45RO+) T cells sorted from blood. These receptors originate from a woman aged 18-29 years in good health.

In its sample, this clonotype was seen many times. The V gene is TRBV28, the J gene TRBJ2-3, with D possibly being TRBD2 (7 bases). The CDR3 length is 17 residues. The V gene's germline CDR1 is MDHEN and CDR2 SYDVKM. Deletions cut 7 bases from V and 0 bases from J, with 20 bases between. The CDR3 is CASTSLTGGGSTDTQYF. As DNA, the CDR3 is TGTGCCAGCACCTCACTTACGGGGGGCGGGAGCACAGATACGCAGTATTTT. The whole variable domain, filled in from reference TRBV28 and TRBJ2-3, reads DVKVTQSSRYLVKRTGEKVFLECVQDMDHENMFWYRQDPGLGLRLIYFSYDVKMKEKGDIPEGYSVSREKKERFSLILESASTNQTSMYLCASTSLTGGGSTDTQYFGPGTRLTVL.

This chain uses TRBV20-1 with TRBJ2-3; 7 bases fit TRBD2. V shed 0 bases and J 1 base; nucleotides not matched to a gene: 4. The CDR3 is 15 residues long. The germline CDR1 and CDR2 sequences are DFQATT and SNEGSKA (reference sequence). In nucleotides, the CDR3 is TGCAGTGCTAGAGATTTCACTAGCGGCACAGATACGCAGTATTTT. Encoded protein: CSARDFTSGTDTQYF.

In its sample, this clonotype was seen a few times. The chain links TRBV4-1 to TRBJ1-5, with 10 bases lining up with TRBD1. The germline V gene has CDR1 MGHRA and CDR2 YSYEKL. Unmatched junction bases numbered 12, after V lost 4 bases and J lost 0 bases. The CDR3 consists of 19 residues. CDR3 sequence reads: CASSPSLRQGAYSNQPQHF. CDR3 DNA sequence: TGCGCCAGCAGCCCCTCCCTTCGACAGGGGGCCTATAGCAATCAGCCCCAGCATTTT.

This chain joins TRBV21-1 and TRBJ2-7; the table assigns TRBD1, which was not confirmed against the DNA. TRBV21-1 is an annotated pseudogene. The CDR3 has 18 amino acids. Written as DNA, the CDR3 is TGTGCCAGCAGGATCCCCCGGGGGGGTGACAGGGCCCACAAGGAGCAGTACTTC. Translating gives CASRIPRGGDRAHKEQYF.

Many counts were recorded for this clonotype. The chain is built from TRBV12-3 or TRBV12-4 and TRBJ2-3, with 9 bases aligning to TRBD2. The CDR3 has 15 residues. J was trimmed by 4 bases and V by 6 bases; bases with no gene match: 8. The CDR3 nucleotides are TGTGCCAGCAGGGCGGGTAGCGGGAGTCCAGATACGCAGTATTTT. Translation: CASRAGSGSPDTQYF.

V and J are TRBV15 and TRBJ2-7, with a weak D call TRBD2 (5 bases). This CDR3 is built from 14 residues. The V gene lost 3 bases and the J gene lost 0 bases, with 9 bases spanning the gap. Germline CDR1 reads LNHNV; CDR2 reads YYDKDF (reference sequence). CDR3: CATSRERSSYEQYF. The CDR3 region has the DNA TGTGCCACCAGCAGGGAGCGGAGCTCCTACGAGCAGTACTTC.

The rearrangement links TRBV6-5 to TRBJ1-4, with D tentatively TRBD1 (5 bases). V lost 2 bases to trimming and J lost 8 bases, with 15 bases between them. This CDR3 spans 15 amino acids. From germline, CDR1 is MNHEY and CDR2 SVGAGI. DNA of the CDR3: TGTGCCAGCAGTTACACGAGGGGCGCGGGGGAAAAACTGTTTTTT. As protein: CASSYTRGAGEKLFF.

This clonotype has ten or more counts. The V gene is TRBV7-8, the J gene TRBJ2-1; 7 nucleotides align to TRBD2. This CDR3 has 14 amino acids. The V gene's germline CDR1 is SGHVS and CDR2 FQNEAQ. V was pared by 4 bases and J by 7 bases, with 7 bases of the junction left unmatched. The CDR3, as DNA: TGTGCCAGCAGCTCCCGGGAGGACTCGAATGAGCAGTTCTTC. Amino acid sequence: CASSSREDSNEQFF.

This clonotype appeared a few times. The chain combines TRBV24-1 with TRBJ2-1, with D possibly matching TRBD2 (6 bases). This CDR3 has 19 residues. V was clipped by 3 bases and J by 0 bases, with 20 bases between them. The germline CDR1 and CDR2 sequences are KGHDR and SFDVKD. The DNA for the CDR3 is TGTGCCACCAGTGATAGGGTGGCGGGATTTAGGAGCTCCTACAATGAGCAGTTCTTC. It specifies CATSDRVAGFRSSYNEQFF.

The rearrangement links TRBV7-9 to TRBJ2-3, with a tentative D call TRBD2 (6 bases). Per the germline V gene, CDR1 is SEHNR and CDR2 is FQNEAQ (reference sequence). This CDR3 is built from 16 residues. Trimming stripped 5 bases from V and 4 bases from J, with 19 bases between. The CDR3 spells CASSKLAGTEADTQYF. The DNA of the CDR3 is TGTGCCAGCAGCAAACTAGCCGGGACCGAGGCAGATACGCAGTATTTT.

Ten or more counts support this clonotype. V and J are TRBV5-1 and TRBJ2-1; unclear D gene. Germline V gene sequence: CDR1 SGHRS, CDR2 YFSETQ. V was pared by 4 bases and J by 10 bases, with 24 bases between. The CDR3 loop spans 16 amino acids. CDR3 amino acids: CASSAGPHTLGVEQFF. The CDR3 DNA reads TGCGCCAGCAGCGCAGGCCCCCACACTTTGGGTGTGGAGCAGTTCTTC.

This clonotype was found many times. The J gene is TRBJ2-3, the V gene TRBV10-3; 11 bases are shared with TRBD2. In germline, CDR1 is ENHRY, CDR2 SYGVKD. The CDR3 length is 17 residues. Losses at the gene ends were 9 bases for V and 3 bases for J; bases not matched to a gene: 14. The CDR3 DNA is TGTGCCATATCCCCGGGACTAGCGGAAGGGATGACAGATACGCAGTATTTT. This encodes CAISPGLAEGMTDTQYF.

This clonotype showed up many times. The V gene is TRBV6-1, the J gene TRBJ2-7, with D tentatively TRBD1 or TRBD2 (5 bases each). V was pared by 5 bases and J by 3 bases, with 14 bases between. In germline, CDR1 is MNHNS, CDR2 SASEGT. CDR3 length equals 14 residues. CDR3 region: CASSKRDGNYEQYV. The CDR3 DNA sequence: TGTGCCAGCAGTAAACGGGACGGTAACTACGAGCAGTACGTC.

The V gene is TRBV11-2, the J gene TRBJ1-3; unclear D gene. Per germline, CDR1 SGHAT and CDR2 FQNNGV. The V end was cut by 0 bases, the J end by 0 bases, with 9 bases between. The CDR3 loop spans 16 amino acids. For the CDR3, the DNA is TGTGCCAGCAGCTTAGATGGGTCGTACTCTGGAAACACCATATATTTT. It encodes CASSLDGSYSGNTIYF.

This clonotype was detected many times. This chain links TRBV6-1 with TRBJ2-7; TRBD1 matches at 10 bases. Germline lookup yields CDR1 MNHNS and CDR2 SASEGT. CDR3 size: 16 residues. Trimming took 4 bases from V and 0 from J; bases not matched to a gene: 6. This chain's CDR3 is CASSGTGGLSSYEQYV. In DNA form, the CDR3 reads TGTGCCAGCAGTGGGACAGGGGGACTCAGCTCCTACGAGCAGTACGTC.

CDR3 DNA sequence: TGCAGTGCTAGAGACCCCGGGACAGAGTCTGGGGGAAGGTTCTTC. The encoded protein is CSARDPGTESGGRFF. The chain links TRBV20-1 to TRBJ2-1; 7 nucleotides align to TRBD1. The CDR3 spans 15 residues. Unmatched junction bases numbered 17, after V lost 0 bases and J lost 15 bases. Germline loops: CDR1 DFQATT, CDR2 SNEGSKA (reference sequence).

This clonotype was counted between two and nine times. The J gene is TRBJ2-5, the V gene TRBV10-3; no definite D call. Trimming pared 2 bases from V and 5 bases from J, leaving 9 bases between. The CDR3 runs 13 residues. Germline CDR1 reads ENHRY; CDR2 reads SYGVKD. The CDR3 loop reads CAISEGPGETQYF. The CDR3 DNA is TGTGCCATCAGTGAGGGACCTGGGGAGACCCAGTACTTC.

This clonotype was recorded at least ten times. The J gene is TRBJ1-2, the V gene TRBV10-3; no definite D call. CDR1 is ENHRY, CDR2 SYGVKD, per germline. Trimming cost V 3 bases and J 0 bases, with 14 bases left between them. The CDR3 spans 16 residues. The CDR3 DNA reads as TGTGCCATCAGTGACCCGACAATCGTGGCTAACTATGGCTACACCTTC. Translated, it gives CAISDPTIVANYGYTF.